This T cell receptor beta chain was identified during a study of a mutant IDH1 vaccine in newly diagnosed glioma. Some clones are missing from TCRdb's copy, which holds only in-frame ones; the method was immunoSEQ multiplex PCR. The sample shows tens of thousands of clones, 80% of them seen only once. This CDR3 has 14 amino acids. CDR1 LNHDA and CDR2 SQIVND come from the germline V gene (reference sequence). V was shortened by 4 bases and J by 2 bases, with 11 bases between the two germline ends. A remark on this clone: The antigen remains undetermined.

The time point was: week 11, during vaccination. Vaccinated patients received 300 ug of mutant IDH1 20-mer peptide per dose, with topical imiquimod. The chain uses TRBV19 and TRBJ1-1; tentative D call: TRBD1 (6 bases). The receptor was isolated from a man in his fifties or sixties with glioma. Here the sequenced sample was PBMCs, taken from a glioma patient whose treatment included an IDH1 peptide vaccine. The CDR3 loop reads CASSNQGTNTEAFF. In DNA form, the CDR3 reads TGTGCCAGTAGTAACCAGGGGACAAACACTGAAGCTTTCTTT.